This is a list of T cell receptor beta chains from one sample in a study of shared clonotypes between healthy human individuals. Measured with immunoSEQ multiplex PCR; TCRdb has only the in-frame clones, and not every one. This sample carries about 1.5 million clones, 95% to 99% of them seen once, and the ten largest clones take about 0.45%. The specimen was naive CD4+ T cells sorted from blood. Source of these receptors: a man under 40 in good health. Each CDR3 is given with its conserved first and last residue. D genes are given only for firm matches. Clone size is not always given. Where it is, it says once, few, many or a class for expanded clones.

V	D	size	J	CDR3	DNA
TRBV10-2	.	.	TRBJ1-2	CASTVTRAGFNYGYTF	TGCGCCAGCACGGTGACGCGAGCTGGTTTTAACTATGGCTACACCTTC
TRBV19	TRBD2	.	TRBJ2-1	CASSIVFRGEFTNEQFF	TGTGCCAGTAGTATAGTTTTTCGGGGGGAATTTACCAATGAGCAGTTCTTC
TRBV5-6	TRBD1	.	TRBJ2-5	CASSSDRVETQYF	TGTGCCAGCAGCTCGGACAGGGTAGAGACCCAGTACTTC
TRBV4-2	.	.	TRBJ2-7	CASSQEGRPEQYF	TGTGCCAGCAGCCAAGAGGGTAGGCCCGAGCAGTACTTC
TRBV29-1	.	.	TRBJ1-2	CSVGLGGSGYGYTF	TGCAGCGTTGGGTTGGGGGGTTCTGGGTATGGCTACACCTTC
TRBV5-1	TRBD1	.	TRBJ1-6	CASNEGAADNSPLHF	TGCGCCAGCAACGAGGGGGCGGCAGATAATTCACCCCTCCACTTT
TRBV11-2	.	.	TRBJ1-4	CASSSLGGTASTNEKLFF	TGTGCCAGCAGTTCCTTGGGTGGGACGGCCTCAACTAATGAAAAACTGTTTTTT
TRBV27	.	.	TRBJ1-1	CASSGLGGLTEAFF	TGTGCCAGCAGCGGACTTGGGGGATTGACTGAAGCTTTCTTT
TRBV27	.	few	TRBJ2-2	CASRSGELFF	TGTGCCAGCAGGAGCGGGGAGCTGTTTTTT
TRBV14	TRBD1	once	TRBJ2-1	CASSQGRDRKFF	TGTGCCAGCAGCCAAGGGAGGGACAGGAAGTTCTTC
TRBV6-6	TRBD2	.	TRBJ2-3	CASSYPLGGSIDTQYF	TGTGCCAGCAGTTACCCCCTCGGCGGGAGTATAGATACGCAGTATTTT
TRBV7-9	.	once	TRBJ1-1	CASTSLGALDTEAFF	TGTGCCAGCACCTCATTAGGGGCGCTGGATACTGAAGCTTTCTTT
TRBV5-1	.	.	TRBJ2-7	CASSVGRWGEAYEQYF	TGCGCCAGCAGCGTGGGGCGCTGGGGGGAGGCCTACGAGCAGTACTTC
TRBV19	.	.	TRBJ2-5	CASSTRDKGETQYF	TGTGCCAGTAGTACCAGGGACAAGGGGGAGACCCAGTACTTC
TRBV5-4	TRBD2	once	TRBJ2-5	CLMGREGRETQYF	TGTTTGATGGGGCGGGAGGGCCGGGAGACCCAGTACTTC
TRBV7-2	TRBD2	.	TRBJ2-1	CASSLGRTSDYNEQFF	TGTGCCAGCAGCTTAGGAAGGACTAGCGACTACAATGAGCAGTTCTTC
TRBV30	.	.	TRBJ1-4	CAWSQGGEKLFF	TGTGCCTGGAGCCAGGGAGGGGAAAAACTGTTTTTT
TRBV19	TRBD2	.	TRBJ2-3	CASSIGLAGGDTQYF	TGTGCCAGTAGTATCGGACTAGCGGGAGGGGATACGCAGTATTTT
TRBV29-1	.	.	TRBJ2-5	CSVEDQLADQKTQYF	TGCAGCGTTGAAGATCAACTAGCCGACCAAAAAACCCAGTACTTC
TRBV7-3	TRBD1	.	TRBJ2-5	CASSQQGQETQYF	TGTGCCAGCAGCCAACAGGGGCAAGAGACCCAGTACTTC
TRBV10-1	.	.	TRBJ2-3	CASSESGIFTDTQYF	TGCGCCAGCAGTGAGTCAGGGATCTTCACAGATACGCAGTATTTT
TRBV4-3	.	few	TRBJ2-6	CASSIQTGGGANVLTF	TGCGCCAGCAGCATACAGACAGGTGGTGGGGCCAACGTCCTGACTTTC
TRBV25-1	.	.	TRBJ2-7	CASSSSSGLSYEQYF	TGTGCCAGCAGTTCAAGCAGCGGGCTCTCCTACGAGCAGTACTTC
TRBV27	.	.	TRBJ2-2	CASSLGLDSVFSGELFF	TGTGCCAGCAGTTTAGGGTTGGACAGTGTATTCTCCGGGGAGCTGTTTTTT
TRBV10-3	TRBD1	.	TRBJ2-1	CAIRGQILYNEQFF	TGTGCCATCAGGGGACAGATACTTTACAATGAGCAGTTCTTC
TRBV9	TRBD2	.	TRBJ2-1	CASSVVTLPTSGYNEQFF	TGTGCCAGCAGCGTAGTAACTCTTCCAACTAGCGGTTACAATGAGCAGTTCTTC
TRBV29-1	.	few	TRBJ1-2	CSVDADYGYTF	TGCAGCGTTGATGCGGACTATGGCTACACCTTC
TRBV5-1	TRBD2	.	TRBJ2-1	CASSRETSRSYNEQFF	TGCGCCAGCAGCCGCGAGACTAGCCGTTCCTACAATGAGCAGTTCTTC
TRBV5-8	.	.	TRBJ2-1	CASSATSSSSSYNEQFF	TGTGCCAGCAGCGCGACCTCTAGCTCAAGCTCCTACAATGAGCAGTTCTTC
TRBV9	TRBD1	once	TRBJ2-7	CASSPGTASYEQYF	TGTGCCAGCAGCCCCGGGACAGCCTCCTACGAGCAGTACTTC
TRBV4-1	TRBD1	.	TRBJ2-3	CASSGTGIDTQYF	TGCGCCAGCTCCGGGACAGGGATAGATACGCAGTATTTT
TRBV7-2	TRBD2	.	TRBJ2-1	CASSSLAGARLKEQFF	TGTGCCAGCAGCTCCCTAGCGGGAGCGAGATTGAAGGAGCAGTTCTTC
TRBV11-2	TRBD2	.	TRBJ2-2	CASSPPVAGATGELFF	TGTGCCAGCAGCCCCCCGGTAGCGGGTGCCACCGGGGAGCTGTTTTTT
TRBV27	TRBD2	.	TRBJ2-7	CASSSRGTSGMSEQYF	TGTGCCAGCAGTTCCCGAGGGACTAGCGGGATGAGCGAGCAGTACTTC
TRBV19	TRBD2	.	TRBJ2-7	CASSIRAGGGYEQYF	TGTGCCAGTAGTATTCGGGCGGGAGGAGGTTACGAGCAGTACTTC
TRBV27	.	.	TRBJ2-3	CASSLTAPPDTQYF	TGTGCCAGCAGTTTAACAGCCCCCCCAGATACGCAGTATTTT
TRBV28	.	.	TRBJ1-2	CASTKTYGYTF	TGTGCCAGCACGAAGACCTATGGCTACACCTTC
TRBV15	.	.	TRBJ2-3	CATRQRQFTDTQYF	TGTGCCACCCGCCAGCGACAATTCACAGATACGCAGTATTTT
TRBV7-6	TRBD1	.	TRBJ2-2	CASKTGATTTSNTGELFF	TGTGCCAGCAAGACAGGGGCCACAACCACATCGAACACCGGGGAGCTGTTTTTT
TRBV19	.	.	TRBJ1-5	CASSIKGLGNQPQHF	TGTGCCAGTAGTATAAAGGGATTGGGGAATCAGCCCCAGCATTTT
TRBV5-1	.	.	TRBJ1-3	CASSLEGDGNTIYF	TGCGCCAGCAGCTTGGAAGGGGACGGAAACACCATATATTTT
TRBV19	.	.	TRBJ1-5	CASSISGINQPQHF	TGTGCCAGTAGTATCTCCGGGATCAATCAGCCCCAGCATTTT
TRBV14	.	.	TRBJ2-7	CASSQEASPTPPHEQYF	TGTGCCAGCAGCCAAGAAGCTTCCCCGACGCCCCCCCACGAGCAGTACTTC
TRBV7-2	.	.	TRBJ1-1	CASSLRGLAEAFF	TGTGCCAGCAGCTTGAGGGGTTTGGCTGAAGCTTTCTTT